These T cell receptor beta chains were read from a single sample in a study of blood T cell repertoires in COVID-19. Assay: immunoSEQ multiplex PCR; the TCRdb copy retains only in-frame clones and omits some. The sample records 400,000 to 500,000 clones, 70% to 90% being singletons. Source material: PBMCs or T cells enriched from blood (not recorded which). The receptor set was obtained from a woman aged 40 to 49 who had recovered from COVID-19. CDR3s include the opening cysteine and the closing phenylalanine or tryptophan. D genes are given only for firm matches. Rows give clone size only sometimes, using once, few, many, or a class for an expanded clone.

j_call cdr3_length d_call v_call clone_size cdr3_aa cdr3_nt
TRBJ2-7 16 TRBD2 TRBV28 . CASSSRLAESPYEQYF TGTGCCAGCAGTTCGAGACTAGCGGAGTCCCCCTACGAGCAGTACTTC
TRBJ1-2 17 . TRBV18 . CASSPPFLTTGDYGYTF TGTGCCAGCTCACCACCTTTCCTCACGACAGGCGACTATGGCTACACCTTC
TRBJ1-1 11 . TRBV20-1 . CSASSDKGAFF TGCAGTGCTAGTTCTGACAAGGGGGCTTTCTTT
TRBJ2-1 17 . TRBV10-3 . CAISESKDSYPYNEQFF TGTGCCATCAGTGAGTCGAAGGACTCATATCCCTACAATGAGCAGTTCTTC
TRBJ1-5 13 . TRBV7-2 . CASSLGSTRPQHF TGTGCCAGCAGCTTAGGTTCAACTCGCCCCCAGCATTTT
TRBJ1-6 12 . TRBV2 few CATGGGNSPLHF TGTGCCACCGGGGGAGGAAATTCACCCCTCCACTTT
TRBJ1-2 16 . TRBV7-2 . CASSLGVGERYYGYTF TGTGCCAGCAGCTTAGGGGTGGGCGAACGCTACTATGGCTACACCTTC
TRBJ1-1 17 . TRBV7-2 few CASSSFRPTHRNTEAFF TGTGCCAGCAGCTCCTTTCGACCGACACACAGGAACACTGAAGCTTTCTTT
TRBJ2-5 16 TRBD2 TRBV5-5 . CASSSDPLAGVLPQYF TGTGCCAGCAGCTCCGACCCTCTAGCGGGGGTCCTGCCCCAGTACTTC
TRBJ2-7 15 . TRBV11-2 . CASSPGTSVRNEQYF TGTGCCAGCAGCCCGGGAACTAGTGTAAGAAACGAGCAGTACTTC
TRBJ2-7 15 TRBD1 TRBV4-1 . CASSQGGQGSYEQYF TGCGCCAGCAGCCAAGGGGGACAGGGGAGTTACGAGCAGTACTTC
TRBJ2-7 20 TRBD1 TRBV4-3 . CASSQGGVGQPKPPNYEQYF TGCGCCAGCAGCCAAGGAGGGGTGGGACAGCCGAAACCACCAAACTACGAGCAGTACTTC
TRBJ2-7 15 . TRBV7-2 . CASSLDGAGSYEQYF TGTGCCAGCAGCTTAGACGGCGCAGGGTCCTACGAGCAGTACTTC
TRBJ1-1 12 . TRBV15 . CATSRDEARAFF TGTGCCACCAGCAGAGATGAGGCGAGAGCTTTCTTT
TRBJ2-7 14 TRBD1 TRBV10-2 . CASSASTGASAQYF TGCGCCAGCAGCGCGTCAACAGGGGCTTCGGCGCAGTACTTC
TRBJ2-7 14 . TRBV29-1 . CSVEDQGGSYEQYF TGCAGCGTTGAAGATCAGGGAGGATCTTACGAGCAGTACTTC
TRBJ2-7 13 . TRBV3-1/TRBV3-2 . CASSRLVSAEQYF TGTGCCAGCAGCCGCCTAGTTTCAGCCGAGCAGTACTTC
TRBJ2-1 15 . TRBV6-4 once CASSEVPGGYNEQFF TGTGCCAGCAGTGAAGTCCCCGGGGGATACAATGAGCAGTTCTTC
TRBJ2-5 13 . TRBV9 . CASSVAGEETQYF TGTGCCAGCAGCGTAGCCGGGGAAGAGACCCAGTACTTC
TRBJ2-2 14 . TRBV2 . CASSPRSNTGELFF TGTGCCAGCAGTCCCCGTTCCAACACCGGGGAGCTGTTTTTT
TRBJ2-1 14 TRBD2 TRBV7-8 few CASNLAGAHNEQFF TGTGCCAGCAACCTAGCGGGAGCTCACAATGAGCAGTTCTTC
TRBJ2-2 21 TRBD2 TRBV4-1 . CASSQDRAGLAGVGNTGELFF TGCGCCAGCAGCCAAGATAGGGCCGGACTAGCGGGAGTGGGGAACACCGGGGAGCTGTTTTTT
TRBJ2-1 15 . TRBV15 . CATSRGAEDYNEQFF TGTGCCACCAGCAGAGGAGCGGAGGACTACAATGAGCAGTTCTTC
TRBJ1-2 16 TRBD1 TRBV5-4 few CASSPSGQGPNYGYTF TGTGCCAGCAGCCCCTCAGGACAGGGCCCTAACTATGGCTACACCTTC
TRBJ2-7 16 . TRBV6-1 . CASSEPHGRGFGEQYF TGTGCCAGCAGTGAACCCCACGGTCGAGGGTTCGGCGAGCAGTACTTC
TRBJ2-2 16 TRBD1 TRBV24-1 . CATSDPGQGPTGELFF TGTGCCACCAGTGATCCGGGACAGGGGCCCACCGGGGAGCTGTTTTTT